The clone carrying this T cell receptor beta chain was detected only a few times. Extraction of RNA preceded its reverse transcription into cDNA, which served as the sequencing template. Data came from immunoSEQ multiplex PCR; TCRdb stores just in-frame clones and leaves some out. The profile shows roughly 200,000 clones, 63% of them singletons. The data were obtained in a study of CD8+ T cells in alopecia areata. The starting material was CD4+ T cells sorted from blood, obtained at week 0. The TCR sequence derives from a human donor with alopecia areata.

CDR3 nucleotides: TGTGCCAGCAGCGAACAGGGTTGGGATGGCTACACCTTC. Protein: CASSEQGWDGYTF. The genes are TRBV7-2 and TRBJ1-2, with D perhaps matching TRBD1 (6 bases). This CDR3 region has 13 residues. Trimming took off 5 bases at V and 6 bases at J, with 13 bases between the two ends. Germline V gives CDR1 SGHTA, CDR2 FQGNSA. Full variable domain (rest looked up from reference TRBV7-2 and TRBJ1-2): GAGVSQSPSNKVTEKGKDVELRCDPISGHTALYWYRQSLGQGLEFLIYFQGNSAPDKSGLPSDRFSAERTGGSVSTLTIQRTQQEDSAVYLCASSEQGWDGYTFGSGTRLTVV.